Shown below are 29 T cell receptor beta chains from a single sample sequenced in a study of shared clonotypes between healthy human individuals. This table comes from immunoSEQ multiplex PCR, and its TCRdb copy is limited to in-frame clones, with some not included. The repertoire holds about 2.4 million clones, approximately 94% seen once, with around 0.14% in the top ten. The sequencing sample was made of naive CD4+ T cells sorted from blood. Sample subset: CD45RA+ positively selected. The receptor set was obtained from a man aged 18 to 30 in good health.

V is TRBV4-1 and J is TRBJ2-1; no reliable D call. This CDR3 comprises 14 residues. Deletions cut 3 bases from V and 7 bases from J, with 13 bases between. Germline V gene lookup returns CDR1 MGHRA and CDR2 YSYEKL. The CDR3 DNA reads as TGCGCCAGCAGCCAGATAGGGCCGGTGAATGAGCAGTTCTTC. Amino acid sequence: CASSQIGPVNEQFF.

A single count supports this clone. The chain joins TRBV4-1 to TRBJ2-1; maybe TRBD1 (5 bases). Trimming removed 0 bases at V and 11 bases at J, with 8 bases between. Germline CDR1 MGHRA, CDR2 YSYEKL. This CDR3 region has 12 residues. The CDR3 nucleotides are TGCGCCAGCAGCCAAGAGGCAGGGCAGCAGTTCTTC. It yields the protein CASSQEAGQQFF.

J is TRBJ1-5 and V is TRBV28; D is ambiguous. This CDR3 spans 16 amino acids. The germline V and J ends were trimmed by 6 bases and 3 bases, with 18 bases remaining between them. Looked up from germline, CDR1 is MDHEN and CDR2 is SYDVKM. The CDR3 region is CASRPGRSPSNQPQHF. CDR3 nucleotides: TGTGCCAGCAGACCTGGACGTTCCCCATCCAATCAGCCCCAGCATTTT. Looking up the rest from reference TRBV28 and TRBJ1-5 gives the full variable domain: DVKVTQSSRYLVKRTGEKVFLECVQDMDHENMFWYRQDPGLGLRLIYFSYDVKMKEKGDIPEGYSVSREKKERFSLILESASTNQTSMYLCASRPGRSPSNQPQHFGDGTRLSIL.

This clone was seen only once. The chain is built from TRBV11-2 and TRBJ2-5; the D call may be TRBD1 or TRBD2 (6 bases each). Germline CDR1 is SGHAT and CDR2 is FQNNGV. The V end was cut by 0 bases, the J end by 5 bases, with 16 bases between. The CDR3 runs to 16 residues. CDR3 nucleotide sequence: TGTGCCAGCAGCTTAGAACTGAGGGGGGCTAGGGAGACCCAGTACTTC. This sequence encodes CASSLELRGARETQYF.

V is TRBV5-1 and J is TRBJ2-2, with 9 positions matching TRBD2. Trimming removed 3 bases from V and 3 bases from J; junction bases left unmatched: 3. Per germline, CDR1 SGHRS and CDR2 YFSETQ. The CDR3 consists of 15 residues. The CDR3 region has the DNA TGCGCCAGCAGCTATAGCGGGAGTTACACCGGGGAGCTGTTTTTT. It codes for CASSYSGSYTGELFF.

The chain carries TRBV9 and TRBJ1-2, with a tentative D call TRBD1 (6 bases). Germline loops: CDR1 SGDLS, CDR2 YYNGEE. The CDR3 consists of 15 residues. With 0 bases removed from V and 4 bases from J, the gap between germline ends came to 13 bases. DNA for the CDR3: TGTGCCAGCAGCGTAGCTCACAGGGAGGTCTATGGCTACACCTTC. It translates to CASSVAHREVYGYTF.

The CDR3 DNA reads TGTGCCAGCAGCTTAGTTGGGACAGTGAACACCGGGGAGCTGTTTTTT. Residues: CASSLVGTVNTGELFF. The chain recombines TRBV11-2 with TRBJ2-2, with 7 positions matching TRBD1. Losses at the gene ends were 1 base for V and 1 base for J; bases not matched to a gene: 3. The CDR3 length is 16 residues. The germline CDR1 and CDR2 sequences are SGHAT and FQNNGV.

The genes are TRBV11-2 and TRBJ1-3; 9 nucleotides match TRBD1. Per germline, CDR1 SGHAT and CDR2 FQNNGV. V was clipped by 5 bases and J by 2 bases; unmatched bases: 7. The CDR3 is 16 residues long. CDR3 in amino acids: CASSPRDRATGNTIYF. CDR3 DNA: TGTGCCAGCAGCCCTCGGGACAGGGCAACTGGAAACACCATATATTTT.

On this clone itself: Other nucleotide sequences in the sample specify the same CDR3. The V gene is TRBV27, the J gene TRBJ2-7; D is perhaps TRBD1 or TRBD2 (5 bases each). Germline-derived CDR1 and CDR2 are MNHEY and SMNVEV (reference sequence). The CDR3 covers 14 residues. V lost 8 bases, J lost 3 bases, and 17 bases lay in between. CDR3 sequence (DNA): TGTGCCAGCTCCCGGACTGGGGGTGGCTACGAGCAGTACTTC. Translated, it gives CASSRTGGGYEQYF.

This clone was counted once. The chain joins TRBV4-1 to TRBJ2-3; 12 nucleotides match TRBD2. Germline CDR1 is MGHRA and CDR2 is YSYEKL. V was clipped by 4 bases and J by 9 bases; unmatched bases: 8. This CDR3 spans 15 amino acids. Here the CDR3 reads CASSRILAGGSTQYF. The CDR3 bases are TGCGCCAGCAGCCGCATACTAGCGGGGGGAAGCACGCAGTATTTT.

V is TRBV27 and J is TRBJ2-1; 8 bases match TRBD1. V lost 5 bases to trimming and J lost 2 bases; unmatched junction nucleotides: 5. Germline assignment: CDR1 MNHEY and CDR2 SMNVEV (reference sequence). The CDR3 has 15 residues. Here the CDR3 DNA reads TGTGCCAGCAGTCTCAGGGGGCTTACCTACAATGAGCAGTTCTTC. It specifies CASSLRGLTYNEQFF.

J is TRBJ1-3 and V is TRBV10-3; 9 positions match TRBD1. CDR1 and CDR2 (germline): ENHRY, SYGVKD. This CDR3 is built from 17 residues. Trimming cost V 0 bases and J 1 base; bases outside gene matches: 4. The CDR3 nucleotides read TGTGCCATCAGTGAGTCTACAGGGGGCAGATCTGGAAACACCATATATTTT. Amino acid sequence: CAISESTGGRSGNTIYF.

V is TRBV10-3 and J is TRBJ2-3; tentatively, D is TRBD1 (5 bases). Trimming took off 0 bases at V and 7 bases at J, with 20 bases between the two ends. CDR3 length equals 17 residues. Per the germline V gene, CDR1 is ENHRY and CDR2 is SYGVKD. In DNA, the CDR3 is TGTGCCATCAGTGAGTCGATTGTGGGGCCTAACGAAAATACGCAGTATTTT. It is translated as CAISESIVGPNENTQYF.

In the case of this clone: The identical CDR3 is also encoded by other nucleotide sequences in the sample. CDR3 nucleotide sequence: TGCGCCAGCAGCTTGGAGGGGAACTCCTACGAGCAGTACTTC. Its protein is CASSLEGNSYEQYF. The chain uses TRBV5-1 and TRBJ2-7, with D maybe TRBD1 (5 bases). V lost 0 bases and J 0 bases, leaving 7 bases between the germline ends. The CDR3 is made up of 14 amino acids. Germline lookup yields CDR1 SGHRS and CDR2 YFSETQ.

The chain employs TRBV5-1 and TRBJ2-7, with 12 nucleotides matching TRBD2. There are 15 residues in the CDR3. Unmatched junction bases numbered 5, after V lost 4 bases and J lost 3 bases. Germline CDR1 is SGHRS and CDR2 is YFSETQ. The CDR3 nucleotides read TGCGCCAGCAGCGCAGGACTAGCGGGGATCTACGAGCAGTACTTC. Amino acids: CASSAGLAGIYEQYF.

V usage is TRBV5-8 and J usage is TRBJ1-1; D is unresolved. The V end was cut by 2 bases, the J end by 0 bases, with 5 bases between. This CDR3 comprises 13 residues. The germline V gene has CDR1 SGHTS and CDR2 YDEGEE. This CDR3 is CASSLRLNTEAFF. For the CDR3, the DNA is TGTGCCAGCAGCTTACGGTTGAACACTGAAGCTTTCTTT. The full variable domain, completed using reference TRBV5-8 and TRBJ1-1, is EAGVTQSPTHLIKTRGQQATLRCSPISGHTSVYWYQQALGLGLQFLLWYDEGEERNRGNFPPRFSGRQFPNYSSELNVNALELEDSALYLCASSLRLNTEAFFGQGTRLTVV.

In this sample, this clone turned up once. The chain combines TRBV28 with TRBJ2-3; D uncertain. The CDR3 loop spans 16 amino acids. Deletions cut 1 base from V and 4 bases from J, with 15 bases between. CDR1 and CDR2 from the germline V gene are MDHEN and SYDVKM. This CDR3 reads CASSLLGVSFADTQYF. DNA of the CDR3: TGTGCCAGCAGTTTATTGGGCGTTAGTTTCGCAGATACGCAGTATTTT.

This clone is a singleton in its sample. J is TRBJ1-5 and V is TRBV12-5; 7 bases map to TRBD1. Germline values: CDR1 LGHNT, CDR2 FRNRAP. CDR3 length: 16 residues. V lost 1 base and J lost 7; bases outside the gene matches: 10. CDR3 residues: CASGLDRQGTGQPQHF. Written as DNA, the CDR3 is TGTGCTAGTGGTTTGGACCGACAGGGCACGGGCCAGCCCCAGCATTTT.

V gene TRBV7-8 combines with J gene TRBJ2-5; 7 nucleotides align to TRBD2. The CDR3 is made up of 18 amino acids. Per germline, CDR1 SGHVS and CDR2 FQNEAQ. J lost 2 bases, V lost 3 bases, and 15 bases had no gene match. CDR3 bases: TGTGCCAGCAGCTTCGGACCCATAGCGGGTGTGGGTCAAGAGACCCAGTACTTC. It specifies CASSFGPIAGVGQETQYF.

This chain connects TRBV6-5 to TRBJ2-1, with D unclear. Trimming cost V 9 bases and J 5 bases, with 17 bases left between them. Germline lookup yields CDR1 MNHEY and CDR2 SVGAGI. The CDR3 consists of 14 residues. The CDR3 nucleotides read TGTGCCAGGGCGCCGCACCAAATTCACAATGAGCAGTTCTTC. It codes for CARAPHQIHNEQFF.

The chain couples TRBV6-6 to TRBJ1-5; a possible D gene is TRBD1 (5 bases). This CDR3 spans 16 amino acids. Germline V CDR1 and CDR2: MNHNY, SVGAGI (reference sequence). V was clipped by 5 bases and J by 4 bases, with 18 bases between them. The CDR3: CASSARGAGVNQPQHF. The CDR3 DNA reads TGTGCCAGCAGTGCCCGGGGAGCGGGGGTTAATCAGCCCCAGCATTTT.

This chain joins TRBV19 and TRBJ1-4; 7 bases align to TRBD1. The junction had 13 bases not matched to a gene; V was cut back by 3 bases and J by 3 bases. This CDR3 comprises 18 residues. CDR1 is LNHDA and CDR2 is SQIVND in the germline V gene (reference sequence). CDR3 sequence: CASSILQGVVAANEKLFF. The CDR3 region has the DNA TGTGCCAGTAGTATCCTGCAGGGGGTAGTGGCAGCTAATGAAAAACTGTTTTTT.

The V call is TRBV6-6, the J call TRBJ2-7, with D possibly TRBD1 on 5 matching bases. This CDR3 is built from 15 residues. CDR1 and CDR2 from the germline V gene are MNHNY and SVGAGI (reference sequence). Deletions cut 0 bases from V and 2 bases from J, with 11 bases between. The DNA for the CDR3 is TGTGCCAGCAGTTACTCGCCTCAGGGCGCCTACGAGCAGTACTTC. Its translation: CASSYSPQGAYEQYF.

The J gene is TRBJ1-4, the V gene TRBV19; TRBD1 agrees at 7 bases. V shed 6 bases and J 6 bases; nucleotides not matched to a gene: 4. Germline assignment: CDR1 LNHDA and CDR2 SQIVND (reference sequence). The CDR3 totals 13 residues. The CDR3 DNA reads TGTGCCAGTAGGGGACAGTCCTATGAAAAACTGTTTTTT. Translation gives CASRGQSYEKLFF.

Concerning this clone: In the same sample, other DNA sequences code for this CDR3. This rearrangement joins TRBV7-9 to TRBJ2-3; no clear D gene. The CDR3 contains 12 residues. Germline CDR1 SEHNR, CDR2 FQNEAQ (reference sequence). Trimming left V 5 bases short and J 0 bases short, with 3 bases between. This CDR3 is CASSRSTDTQYF. CDR3 bases: TGTGCCAGCAGCCGTAGCACAGATACGCAGTATTTT.

The chain carries TRBV9 and TRBJ2-7, with 8 positions matching TRBD2. Germline assignment: CDR1 SGDLS and CDR2 YYNGEE. The CDR3 sequence is 14 residues long. The ends lost 3 bases at V and 4 bases at J; junction bases unmatched: 6. CDR3 bases: TGTGCCAGCAGCGCCGGGGAGCGGGAGTACGAGCAGTACTTC. It encodes CASSAGEREYEQYF.

The rearrangement uses TRBV5-3 and TRBJ1-4, with D possibly being TRBD1 (5 bases). TRBV5-3 is treated as an ORF (open reading frame) with a function not yet certain. This CDR3 is 16 amino acids long. Trimming stripped 4 bases from V and 4 bases from J, with 17 bases between. CDR3 DNA sequence: TGTGCCAGAAGCGAAGACAGAGGGTTATATAATGAAAAACTGTTTTTT. Translation gives CARSEDRGLYNEKLFF.

The chain couples TRBV19 to TRBJ1-2; 7 positions match TRBD1. V lost 7 bases and J lost 5; bases outside the gene matches: 7. This CDR3 has 13 residues. Germline values: CDR1 LNHDA, CDR2 SQIVND (reference sequence). The CDR3 loop reads CASTSTGIYGYTF. The CDR3 nucleotides read TGTGCCAGTACCTCGACAGGGATATATGGCTACACCTTC.

This clone has only one observation. V is TRBV5-6 and J is TRBJ2-6, with D perhaps TRBD1 or TRBD2 (5 bases each). V dropped 7 bases and J dropped 2 bases, with 7 bases sitting between them. The CDR3 runs to 13 residues. Germline V gene lookup returns CDR1 SGHDT and CDR2 YYEEEE. This chain's CDR3 is CASGDAGANVLTF. CDR3 in DNA: TGTGCCAGCGGGGACGCTGGGGCCAACGTCCTGACTTTC.